This TCR beta chain was captured by sequencing in a study of cytomegalovirus exposure and HLA in healthy donors. Study results and limitations: A list of around 150 TCR beta chains associated with cytomegalovirus was given.

60 Vbeta and 13 Jbeta primers were used in PCR. Measured with immunoSEQ multiplex PCR; TCRdb has only the in-frame clones, and not every one. The table shows around 93,000 clones, with about 81% occurring only once. As for this clone: Its antigen is not identified.

The sequence was obtained from a woman between 40 and 50 years old in good health and CMV-seronegative. The sequenced sample was PBMCs.

DNA of the CDR3: TGTGCCAGCAGCCATTTCCGGGCGGGACCTAGCACAGATACGCAGTATTTT. Encoded protein: CASSHFRAGPSTDTQYF. V and J are TRBV14 and TRBJ2-3; tentatively, D is TRBD2 (6 bases). Germline CDR1 SGHDN, CDR2 FVKESK. This CDR3 contains 17 residues. V was clipped by 3 bases and J by 0 bases, with 16 bases between them.